These 17 T cell receptor beta chains share one sample of origin, sequenced in a study of OX40 agonist ivuxolimab in advanced cancers. Sequencing was performed with immunoSEQ multiplex PCR; in TCRdb, only in-frame clones are kept and a portion is missing. The sample shows roughly 62,000 clones, around 86% of them seen only once. The input for sequencing was CD4+ or CD8+ T cells sorted from blood, taken in a trial of the OX40 agonist ivuxolimab. The receptors derive from an adult with an advanced solid tumor such as melanoma, head and neck, liver or kidney cancer.

This sequence joins TRBV5-1 and TRBJ1-1; 9 bases match TRBD1. V shed 6 bases, J shed 6 bases, and the junction held 9 bases outside the gene matches. Germline V CDR1 and CDR2: SGHRS, YFSETQ. CDR3 length equals 14 residues. In nucleotides, the CDR3 is TGCGCCAGCAACCCCGGACAGGGGTCGTCTGAAGCTTTCTTT. Its protein is CASNPGQGSSEAFF.

The gene calls are TRBV11-2 and TRBJ2-2; D remains ambiguous. The length of the CDR3 is 17 residues. Trimming shortened V by 7 bases and J by 0 bases, and 18 bases separated the two germline ends. Germline V lookup: CDR1 SGHAT, CDR2 FQNNGV. The CDR3 region has the DNA TGTGCCAGCACCCCCCCGGTGCTAGTCGCGAACACCGGGGAGCTGTTTTTT. It translates to CASTPPVLVANTGELFF. Drawing the rest from reference TRBV11-2 and TRBJ2-2, the complete variable domain is EAGVAQSPRYKIIEKRQSVAFWCNPISGHATLYWYQQILGQGPKLLIQFQNNGVVDDSQLPKDRFSAERLKGVDSTLKIQPAKLEDSAVYLCASTPPVLVANTGELFFGEGSRLTVL.

The chain combines TRBV5-1 with TRBJ2-7; 8 bases map to TRBD2. V dropped 4 bases and J dropped 4; count of bases not matched to a gene: 4. Germline lookup yields CDR1 SGHRS and CDR2 YFSETQ. The CDR3 is 13 amino acids. The chain's CDR3 is CASSLGRDYEQYF. CDR3 sequence (DNA): TGCGCCAGCAGCCTCGGGAGGGATTACGAGCAGTACTTC.

This chain connects TRBV7-8 to TRBJ2-5, with 10 positions matching TRBD2. The J call may be incorrect, as the DNA end agrees better with TRBJ2-7. This CDR3 is 17 amino acids long. Germline V gives CDR1 SGHVS, CDR2 FQNEAQ. CDR3 sequence (DNA): TGTGCCAGCAGCGCCTTAATCGGGACTAGCGTTTCCTACGAGCAGTACTTC. This translates into CASSALIGTSVSYEQYF.

This chain joins TRBV7-3 and TRBJ2-1; 9 positions match TRBD1. In germline, CDR1 is SGHTA, CDR2 FQGTGA. Germline trimming cut 3 bases from V and 7 bases from J; bases unmatched to any gene: 7. There are 15 residues in the CDR3. CDR3 protein: CASSFPGQGVNEQFF. In DNA, the CDR3 is TGTGCCAGCAGCTTCCCGGGACAGGGAGTGAATGAGCAGTTCTTC.

This clone was counted once. The chain joins TRBV6-5 to TRBJ1-1; D is uncertain. Trimming stripped 2 bases from V and 6 bases from J, with 19 bases between. CDR1 and CDR2 from the germline V gene are MNHEY and SVGAGI. CDR3 length: 16 residues. CDR3 amino acids: CASSYRGSTRGAEAFF. In DNA form, the CDR3 reads TGTGCCAGCAGTTACCGAGGCAGCACTAGAGGAGCTGAAGCTTTCTTT.

This clone showed up just a few times. The V gene is TRBV5-1, the J gene TRBJ1-4; no clear D. Germline V gene data show CDR1 as SGHRS and CDR2 as YFSETQ. Trimming shortened V by 0 bases and J by 0 bases, and 3 bases separated the two germline ends. The CDR3 has 14 amino acids. Written as DNA, the CDR3 is TGCGCCAGCAGCTTGGGGGCAACTAATGAAAAACTGTTTTTT. Protein product: CASSLGATNEKLFF.

The V and J genes are TRBV5-1 and TRBJ2-5; D unclear. The ends were cut back, 0 bases at V and 2 bases at J, with 2 bases in the middle. The germline CDR1 and CDR2 sequences are SGHRS and YFSETQ. CDR3 length: 12 amino acids. The CDR3 region has the DNA TGCGCCAGCAGCTTGGCTCAAGAGACCCAGTACTTC. Amino acids: CASSLAQETQYF.

The chain couples TRBV28 to TRBJ2-4, with D possibly called TRBD1 or TRBD2 (5 bases each). The CDR3 loop spans 16 amino acids. The V gene's germline CDR1 is MDHEN and CDR2 SYDVKM. V lost 1 base to trimming and J lost 5 bases, with 15 bases between them. CDR3 loop: CASSLYQGTVENIQYF. The CDR3 coding sequence is TGTGCCAGCAGTTTATACCAAGGGACCGTTGAAAACATTCAGTACTTC.

The chain couples TRBV5-1 to TRBJ2-5; D is unresolved. Looked up from germline, CDR1 is SGHRS and CDR2 is YFSETQ. The CDR3 has 15 residues. Trimming took off 1 base at V and 1 base at J, with 11 bases between the two ends. The CDR3, as DNA: TGCGCCAGCAGCTTGATGACCCCAGCCCAAGAGACCCAGTACTTC. This encodes CASSLMTPAQETQYF.

The V call is TRBV18, the J call TRBJ1-1; TRBD1 matches 7 bases. V gave up 1 base and J gave up 0 bases; unmatched junction bases: 2. CDR1 KGHSH and CDR2 LQKENI come from the germline V gene. The CDR3 has 15 residues. The CDR3 here is CASSPRQGVNTEAFF. CDR3 coding DNA: TGTGCCAGCTCACCACGTCAGGGGGTGAACACTGAAGCTTTCTTT.

The chain joins TRBV5-4 to TRBJ2-2; D remains ambiguous. V was shortened by 0 bases and J by 4 bases, with 7 bases between the two germline ends. CDR1 is SGHNT, CDR2 YYREEE, per germline (reference sequence). The CDR3 is made up of 14 amino acids. The CDR3 loop is CASSLGSGTGELFF. DNA for the CDR3: TGTGCCAGCAGCTTGGGGTCGGGCACCGGGGAGCTGTTTTTT.

This clone was observed a few times. The chain couples TRBV19 to TRBJ2-5, with 9 bases lining up with TRBD1. Germline CDR1 is LNHDA and CDR2 is SQIVND (reference sequence). The V gene end was trimmed by 6 bases and the J gene end by 6 bases; junction bases not matched to a gene: 11. This CDR3 spans 15 amino acids. The DNA for the CDR3 is TGTGCCAGTAGCCCGGGACAGGGTACGGTTAAGACCCAGTACTTC. It yields the protein CASSPGQGTVKTQYF.

This chain joins TRBV18 and TRBJ2-5; 8 bases are shared with TRBD1. Germline V gene lookup returns CDR1 KGHSH and CDR2 LQKENI. V was pared by 2 bases and J by 4 bases, with 6 bases of the junction left unmatched. CDR3 length: 15 amino acids. CDR3 loop: CASSPNQGAGETQYF. The CDR3 DNA follows: TGTGCCAGCTCACCAAATCAGGGGGCAGGAGAGACCCAGTACTTC. The full variable domain, its missing parts supplied by reference TRBV18 and TRBJ2-5, is NAGVMQNPRHLVRRRGQEARLRCSPMKGHSHVYWYRQLPEEGLKFMVYLQKENIIDESGMPKERFSAEFPKEGPSILRIQQVVRGDSAAYFCASSPNQGAGETQYFGPGTRLLVL.

The J gene is TRBJ2-5, the V gene TRBV5-1; perhaps TRBD2 as D (6 bases). Looked up from germline, CDR1 is SGHRS and CDR2 is YFSETQ. CDR3 length: 16 residues. Between the trimmed V and J ends, which lost 1 base and 5 bases, there was a span of 18 bases. The CDR3 DNA is TGCGCCAGCAGCTTGTCGGGGGACGGCTTGCAGGAGACCCAGTACTTC. Amino acid sequence: CASSLSGDGLQETQYF.

The chain joins TRBV6-5 to TRBJ1-2; 10 nucleotides agree with TRBD1. Germline V gives CDR1 MNHEY, CDR2 SVGAGI. CDR3 size: 14 residues. After removal of 5 bases from V and 4 bases from J, the junction contained 4 bases not matched to a gene. The CDR3 nucleotides read TGTGCCAGCAGTCCCCGACAGGGGGCCTATGGCTACACCTTC. Its translation is CASSPRQGAYGYTF.

A single count supports this clone. The chain recombines TRBV5-4 with TRBJ2-1; 9 bases align to TRBD2. J gave up 1 base and V 0 bases, and 2 bases lay outside the gene matches. The CDR3 contains 16 residues. Germline V lookup: CDR1 SGHNT, CDR2 YYREEE (reference sequence). CDR3 amino acids: CASSLVLAGSYNEQFF. The DNA of the CDR3 is TGTGCCAGCAGCTTGGTTCTAGCGGGATCCTACAATGAGCAGTTCTTC. Full variable domain (rest looked up from reference TRBV5-4 and TRBJ2-1): ETGVTQSPTHLIKTRGQQVTLRCSSQSGHNTVSWYQQALGQGPQFIFQYYREEENGRGNFPPRFSGLQFPNYSSELNVNALELDDSALYLCASSLVLAGSYNEQFFGPGTRLTVL.